This T cell receptor (beta chain) was captured in a study of T cells in Graves' hyperthyroidism and ophthalmopathy. Template material for amplifying TCR beta CDR3 regions consisted of RNA transcripts. TCR CDR3 regions were first amplified by RT-PCR with HTBI primers. TCRdb used MiXCR to reprocess the multiplex PCR reads, holding one entry per CDR3 protein. This sample carries a few hundred thousand distinct CDR3 sequences, 14% to 15% of them seen once, and the ten largest clones take around a third. Germline assignment: CDR1 MNHNS and CDR2 SASEGT. CDR3 length: 16 amino acids. Trimming left V 0 bases short and J 0 bases short, with 9 bases between. This clonotype was detected a few times.

Sequencing was done on a sample of blood. The V gene is TRBV6-1, the J gene TRBJ1-3; the D is unclear. The TCR was taken from a woman between 25 and 40 years old with Graves' hyperthyroidism. The CDR3, as DNA: TGTGCCAGCAGTGAAGCGCTTGCATTCTCTGGAAACACCATATATTTT. Its translation: CASSEALAFSGNTIYF.